This T cell receptor beta chain was recovered during a study of T cell responses to AZD1222 COVID-19 vaccine. Using immunoSEQ multiplex PCR, the repertoire was profiled, and TCRdb retains in-frame clones only, with some absent. The sample has roughly 130,000 clones; about 89% are singletons. The source of this sequence is an adult who received the MenACWY meningococcal vaccine as a control. Specimen: peripheral blood, collected 28 days after the second dose of the MenACWY control vaccine.

The CDR3 sequence: CASSQVGFKDTEAFF. The DNA for the CDR3 is TGTGCCAGCAGCCAAGTTGGCTTCAAGGACACTGAAGCTTTCTTT. The V and J genes are TRBV3-1 (or the pseudogene TRBV3-2) and TRBJ1-1, with no clear D. The CDR3 covers 15 residues. V was clipped by 1 base and J by 3 bases, with 12 bases between them. The germline V gene encodes CDR1 LGHDT and CDR2 YNNKEL (reference sequence).